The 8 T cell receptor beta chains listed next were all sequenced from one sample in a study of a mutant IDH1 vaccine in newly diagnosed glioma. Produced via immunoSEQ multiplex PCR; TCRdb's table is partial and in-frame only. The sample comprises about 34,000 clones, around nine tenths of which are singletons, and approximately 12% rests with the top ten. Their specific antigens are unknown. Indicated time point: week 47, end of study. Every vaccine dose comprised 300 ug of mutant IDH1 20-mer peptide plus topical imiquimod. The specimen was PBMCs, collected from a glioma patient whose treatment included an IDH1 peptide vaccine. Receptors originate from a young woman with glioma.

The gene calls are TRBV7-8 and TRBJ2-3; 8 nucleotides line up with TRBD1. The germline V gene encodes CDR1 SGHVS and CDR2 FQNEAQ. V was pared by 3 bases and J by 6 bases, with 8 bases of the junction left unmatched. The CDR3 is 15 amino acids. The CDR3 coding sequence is TGTGCCAGCAGCTTGGGACAGGCCATAACGGATACGCAGTATTTT. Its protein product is CASSLGQAITDTQYF. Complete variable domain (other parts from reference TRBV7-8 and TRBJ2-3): GAGVSQSPRYKVAKRGQDVALRCDPISGHVSLFWYQQALGQGPEFLTYFQNEAQLDKSGLPSDRFFAERPEGSVSTLKIQRTQQEDSAVYLCASSLGQAITDTQYFGPGTRLTVL.

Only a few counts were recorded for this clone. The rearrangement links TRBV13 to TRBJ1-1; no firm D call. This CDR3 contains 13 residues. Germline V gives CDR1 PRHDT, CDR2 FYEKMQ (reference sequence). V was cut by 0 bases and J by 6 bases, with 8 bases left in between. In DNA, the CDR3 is TGTGCCAGCAGCTTAGGCTATCAGGCTGAAGCTTTCTTT. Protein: CASSLGYQAEAFF.

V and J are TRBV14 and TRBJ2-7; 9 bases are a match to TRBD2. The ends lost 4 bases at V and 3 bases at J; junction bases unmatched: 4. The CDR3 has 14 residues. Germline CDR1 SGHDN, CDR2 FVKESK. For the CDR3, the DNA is TGTGCCAGCAGCCCAGCGGGGGGCCGCTACGAGCAGTACTTC. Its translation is CASSPAGGRYEQYF.

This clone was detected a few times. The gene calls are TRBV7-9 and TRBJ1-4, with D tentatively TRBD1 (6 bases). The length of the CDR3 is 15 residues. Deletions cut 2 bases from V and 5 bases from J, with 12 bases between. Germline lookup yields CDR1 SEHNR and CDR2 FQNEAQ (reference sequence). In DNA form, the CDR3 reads TGTGCCAGCAGCTTACCCGGACAGTTAAATGAAAAACTGTTTTTT. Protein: CASSLPGQLNEKLFF.

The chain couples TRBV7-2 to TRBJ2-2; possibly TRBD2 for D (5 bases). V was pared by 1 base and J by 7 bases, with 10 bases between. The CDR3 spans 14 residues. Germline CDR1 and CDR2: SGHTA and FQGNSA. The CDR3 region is CASSLVGGSGELFF. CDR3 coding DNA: TGTGCCAGCAGCTTAGTAGGAGGTAGCGGGGAGCTGTTTTTT.

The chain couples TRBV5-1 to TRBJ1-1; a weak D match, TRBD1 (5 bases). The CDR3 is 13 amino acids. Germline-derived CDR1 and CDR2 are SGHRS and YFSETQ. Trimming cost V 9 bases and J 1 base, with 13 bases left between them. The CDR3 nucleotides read TGCGCCACCTCAGACGGGGGGAACACTGAAGCTTTCTTT. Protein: CATSDGGNTEAFF.

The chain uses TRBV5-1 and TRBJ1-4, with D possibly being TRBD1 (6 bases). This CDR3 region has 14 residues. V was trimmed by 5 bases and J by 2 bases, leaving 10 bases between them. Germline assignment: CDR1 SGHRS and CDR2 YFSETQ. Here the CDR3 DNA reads TGCGCCAGCAGTAAGGACAGTACTAATGAAAAACTGTTTTTT. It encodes CASSKDSTNEKLFF.

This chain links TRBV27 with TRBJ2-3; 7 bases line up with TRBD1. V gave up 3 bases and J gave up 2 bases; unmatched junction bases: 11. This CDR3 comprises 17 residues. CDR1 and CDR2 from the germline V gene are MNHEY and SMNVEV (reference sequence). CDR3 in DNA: TGTGCCAGCAGTTTTCCCACAGGGGCACCCATCACAGATACGCAGTATTTT. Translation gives CASSFPTGAPITDTQYF.